The rows below give T cell receptor beta chains drawn from one sample of a study of blood T cell repertoires in COVID-19. Generated by immunoSEQ multiplex PCR, the TCRdb table keeps only in-frame clones and is missing some. The table includes 70,000 or so clones, about 86% detected once. Sequencing was carried out using peripheral blood. These TCRs come from a man in his 70s with active COVID-19. Each CDR3 is given with its conserved first and last residue. Fields, in order: D gene, J gene, clone size, V gene, CDR3 protein, CDR3 DNA. A D gene is named only where the DNA matches it firmly. Clone size is not always given. Where it is, it says once, few, many or a class for expanded clones.

>TRBD2|TRBJ2-7|.|TRBV2
CASRDVVAGPYEQYF
TGTGCCAGCAGGGACGTGGTAGCGGGCCCTTACGAGCAGTACTTC
>TRBD2|TRBJ2-1|few|TRBV6-2/TRBV6-3
CASSYEVLAGGGNEQFF
TGTGCCAGCAGTTACGAGGTGCTAGCGGGAGGGGGCAATGAGCAGTTCTTC
>TRBD2|TRBJ2-1|.|TRBV9
CASSVGASGSEEQFF
TGTGCCAGCAGCGTAGGGGCTAGCGGGTCGGAAGAGCAGTTCTTC
>.|TRBJ2-3|few|TRBV3-1/TRBV3-2
CASSQGGRHTDTQYF
TGTGCCAGCAGCCAAGGGGGGCGGCACACAGATACGCAGTATTTT
>.|TRBJ1-5|.|TRBV27
CASSLSAGPTDQPQHF
TGTGCCAGCAGTTTATCGGCAGGGCCTACGGATCAGCCCCAGCATTTT
>.|TRBJ1-1|.|TRBV27
CASSPTSGKAFF
TGTGCCAGCAGCCCCACGTCAGGGAAAGCTTTCTTT
>.|TRBJ1-2|.|TRBV12-3/TRBV12-4
CASSRRREYGYTF
TGTGCCAGCAGTCGGCGGAGGGAGTATGGCTACACCTTC
>TRBD1|TRBJ1-2|.|TRBV11-1
CASSPGTATNYGYTF
TGTGCCAGCAGCCCCGGGACAGCCACTAACTATGGCTACACCTTC
>TRBD2|TRBJ2-1|once|TRBV4-3
CASSQERGGSFYNEQFF
TGCGCCAGCAGCCAAGAGAGGGGCGGGAGTTTCTACAATGAGCAGTTCTTC
>.|TRBJ2-6|.|TRBV10-1
CASSQASGANVLTF
TGCGCCAGCAGCCAAGCCTCTGGGGCCAACGTCCTGACTTTC
>.|TRBJ2-3|medium-sized|TRBV20-1
CSASRGYSDTDTQYF
TGCAGTGCTAGTCGGGGGTACTCCGACACAGATACGCAGTATTTT
>.|TRBJ2-2|few|TRBV12-5
CASGLEPQVTGELFF
TGTGCTAGTGGTTTGGAGCCTCAGGTCACCGGGGAGCTGTTTTTT
>TRBD2|TRBJ2-2|.|TRBV11-2
CASSLGLAGVSAGELFF
TGTGCCAGCAGCTTAGGGCTAGCGGGAGTTTCGGCCGGGGAGCTGTTTTTT